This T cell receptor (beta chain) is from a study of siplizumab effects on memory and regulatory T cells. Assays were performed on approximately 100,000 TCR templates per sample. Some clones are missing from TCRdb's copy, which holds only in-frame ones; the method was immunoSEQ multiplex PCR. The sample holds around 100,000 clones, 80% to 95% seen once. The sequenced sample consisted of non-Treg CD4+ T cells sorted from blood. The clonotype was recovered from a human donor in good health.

CDR3 loop: CASSPAGRGGQPQHF. CDR3 bases: TGTGCCAGCAGCCCAGCGGGGAGGGGAGGGCAGCCCCAGCATTTT. V usage is TRBV21-1 and J usage is TRBJ1-5. TRBV21-1 is a pseudogene. The CDR3 sequence is 15 residues long.